This record concerns one T cell receptor beta chain sequence. The antigen remains undetermined. Trimming stripped 2 bases from V and 1 base from J, with 4 bases between. The CDR3 totals 13 residues. Germline CDR1 SGHDT, CDR2 YYEEEE. The entry originates in a study of cytomegalovirus exposure and HLA in healthy donors. PCR was performed using 60 Vbeta and 13 Jbeta primers. The repertoire was sequenced with immunoSEQ multiplex PCR; TCRdb's copy has only in-frame clones and lacks some. The sample yields 150,000 to 160,000 clones, approximately 84% seen once. Study results and caveats: Indistinguishable V segments such as TRBV6-2 and TRBV6-3 were excluded. Analyses of presence/absence relied on an assumption of roughly uniform sequencing depth across donors. Both high specificity and high sensitivity reportedly marked the classifier's diagnosis of cytomegalovirus status.

This clonotype was obtained from a woman under 30 in good health and CMV-seronegative. The chain combines TRBV5-6 with TRBJ1-5; D not certain. The sequencing input was PBMCs. The CDR3 reads CASSLASNQPQHF. The CDR3 DNA reads as TGTGCCAGCAGCTTAGCCAGCAATCAGCCCCAGCATTTT.